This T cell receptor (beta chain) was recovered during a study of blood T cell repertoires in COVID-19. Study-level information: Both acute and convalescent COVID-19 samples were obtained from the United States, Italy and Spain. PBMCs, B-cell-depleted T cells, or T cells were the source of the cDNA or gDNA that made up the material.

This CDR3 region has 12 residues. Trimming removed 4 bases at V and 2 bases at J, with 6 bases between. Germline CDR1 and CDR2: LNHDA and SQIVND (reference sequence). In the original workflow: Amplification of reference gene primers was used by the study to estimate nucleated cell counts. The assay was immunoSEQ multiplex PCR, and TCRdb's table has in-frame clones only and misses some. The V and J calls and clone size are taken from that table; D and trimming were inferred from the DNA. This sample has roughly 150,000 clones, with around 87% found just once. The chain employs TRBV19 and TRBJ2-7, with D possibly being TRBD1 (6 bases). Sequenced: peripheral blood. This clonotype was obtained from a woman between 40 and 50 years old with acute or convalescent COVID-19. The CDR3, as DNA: TGTGCCAGTAGTAACAGGGCCTACGAGCAGTACTTC. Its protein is CASSNRAYEQYF. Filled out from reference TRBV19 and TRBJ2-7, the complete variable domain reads DGGITQSPKYLFRKEGQNVTLSCEQNLNHDAMYWYRQDPGQGLRLIYYSQIVNDFQKGDIAEGYSVSREKKESFPLTVTSAQKNPTAFYLCASSNRAYEQYFGPGTRLTVT.